The 15 T cell receptor beta chains given below trace back to one sample, sequenced in a study of blood T cell repertoires in COVID-19. Here immunoSEQ multiplex PCR was the method, and the copy in TCRdb shows in-frame clones only, minus some. The table includes 150,000 or so clones, about 84% detected once. The sample taken for sequencing was PBMCs or T cells enriched from blood (not recorded which). The receptors derive from a woman aged 40 to 49 with acute COVID-19.

This clone was seen once. In nucleotides, the CDR3 is TGTGCCAGCAGCTCACTAGGATCCGGCGAGCAGTACGTC. It specifies CASSSLGSGEQYV. The chain is built from TRBV11-3 and TRBJ2-7; TRBD2 is a possible D gene (5 bases). Germline values: CDR1 SGHNT, CDR2 YENEEA. Trimming cost V 4 bases and J 6 bases, with 13 bases left between them. The CDR3 loop spans 13 amino acids.

The chain employs TRBV7-8 and TRBJ1-1, with D unresolved. Germline assignment: CDR1 SGHVS and CDR2 FQNEAQ. CDR3 length: 16 residues. The germline V and J ends were trimmed by 5 bases and 0 bases, with 16 bases remaining between them. In DNA, the CDR3 is TGTGCCAGCAGCCCACCCCGAGGGCAGCTGAACACTGAAGCTTTCTTT. Translation: CASSPPRGQLNTEAFF.

This clone was recorded many times. The gene calls are TRBV27 and TRBJ1-2; 9 bases agree with TRBD1. The trim removed 5 bases at V and 10 bases at J, leaving 11 bases unmatched. The CDR3 has 14 amino acids. Germline values: CDR1 MNHEY, CDR2 SMNVEV (reference sequence). CDR3 sequence (DNA): TGTGCCAGCAGTGGTCTCGGGACAGGGCACGACTACACCTTC. Its protein is CASSGLGTGHDYTF.

For this clone: This specimen includes other DNA sequences encoding the same CDR3. The V and J genes are TRBV9 and TRBJ2-1; D unclear. CDR1 and CDR2 from the germline V gene are SGDLS and YYNGEE. V lost 0 bases to trimming and J lost 0 bases, with 4 bases between them. CDR3 length: 14 residues. For the CDR3, the DNA is TGTGCCAGCAGCGTAGGTAGCTCCTACAATGAGCAGTTCTTC. Translation gives CASSVGSSYNEQFF. Complete variable domain (other parts from reference TRBV9 and TRBJ2-1): DSGVTQTPKHLITATGQRVTLRCSPRSGDLSVYWYQQSLDQGLQFLIQYYNGEERAKGNILERFSAQQFPDLHSELNLSSLELGDSALYFCASSVGSSYNEQFFGPGTRLTVL.

The chain joins TRBV9 to TRBJ2-2; 13 nucleotides line up with TRBD2. The J segment lost 4 bases and the V segment lost 3 bases, leaving 3 bases of the junction unmatched. Looked up from germline, CDR1 is SGDLS and CDR2 is YYNGEE. The CDR3 contains 16 residues. The DNA of the CDR3 is TGTGCCAGCAGCGGCGGACTAGCGGGAGTCACCGGGGAGCTGTTTTTT. Its translation: CASSGGLAGVTGELFF. Combining the CDR3 with reference TRBV9 and TRBJ2-2 gives the whole variable domain DSGVTQTPKHLITATGQRVTLRCSPRSGDLSVYWYQQSLDQGLQFLIQYYNGEERAKGNILERFSAQQFPDLHSELNLSSLELGDSALYFCASSGGLAGVTGELFFGEGSRLTVL.

J is TRBJ1-3 and V is TRBV3-1 (or the pseudogene TRBV3-2), with unresolved D. Trimming took off 1 base at V and 2 bases at J, with 9 bases between the two ends. The CDR3 totals 15 residues. Per the germline V gene, CDR1 is LGHDT and CDR2 is YNNKEL (reference sequence). The DNA for the CDR3 is TGTGCCAGCAGCCAAGGTCGGGTCCCTGGAAACACCATATATTTT. As protein: CASSQGRVPGNTIYF.

V is TRBV7-3 and J is TRBJ2-3; D may be TRBD2 (7 bases). Germline values: CDR1 SGHTA, CDR2 FQGTGA. The germline V and J ends were trimmed by 3 bases and 3 bases, with 13 bases remaining between them. The CDR3 has 15 residues. This chain's CDR3 is CASSLDGGPTDTQYF. In nucleotides, the CDR3 is TGTGCCAGCAGCTTGGACGGGGGGCCGACAGATACGCAGTATTTT.

This clone was picked up one time. The chain recombines TRBV11-2 with TRBJ2-3; 7 bases are a match to TRBD2. The V gene's germline CDR1 is SGHAT and CDR2 FQNNGV. The CDR3 length is 14 residues. The J segment lost 4 bases and the V segment lost 0 bases, leaving 1 base of the junction unmatched. CDR3 sequence: CASSLDRGADTQYF. CDR3 nucleotide sequence: TGTGCCAGCAGCTTAGATCGGGGGGCAGATACGCAGTATTTT.

In DNA form, the CDR3 reads TGTGCCAGCAGTTTAGGTCGAGGCTACGAGCAGTACTTC. This encodes CASSLGRGYEQYF. The rearrangement links TRBV28 to TRBJ2-7, with D hard to call. V was pared by 2 bases and J by 3 bases, with 8 bases between. Germline CDR1 is MDHEN and CDR2 is SYDVKM. The CDR3 consists of 13 residues.

CDR3 in DNA: TGTGCCAGCACCCTCTTGTGGGGCGGGAGCACTGAAGCTTTCTTT. Translated, it gives CASTLLWGGSTEAFF. V gene TRBV7-2 combines with J gene TRBJ1-1; D possibly corresponds to TRBD1 (5 bases). The CDR3 consists of 15 residues. V shed 7 bases and J shed 4 bases, with 19 bases lying between them. The germline V gene has CDR1 SGHTA and CDR2 FQGNSA.

Here the CDR3 reads CASSSTGTGITEAFF. The CDR3 coding sequence is TGTGCCAGCAGCTCCACCGGGACAGGGATCACTGAAGCTTTCTTT. The chain has TRBV9 and TRBJ1-1, with 9 bases that match TRBD1. Germline assignment: CDR1 SGDLS and CDR2 YYNGEE. Losses at the gene ends were 4 bases for V and 4 bases for J; bases not matched to a gene: 8. CDR3 length: 15 residues.

This sequence joins TRBV7-9 and TRBJ1-5, with D possibly TRBD1 on 5 matching bases. Trimming stripped 5 bases from V and 6 bases from J, with 17 bases between. The germline V gene has CDR1 SEHNR and CDR2 FQNEAQ (reference sequence). This CDR3 contains 15 residues. The CDR3 loop is CASSAPGGLGQPQHF. CDR3 DNA: TGTGCCAGCAGCGCCCCGGGGGGTTTGGGTCAGCCCCAGCATTTT.

V usage is TRBV19 and J usage is TRBJ2-7; TRBD2 matches 13 bases. V was clipped by 6 bases and J by 5 bases; unmatched bases: 16. The CDR3 has 18 residues. Germline CDR1 and CDR2: LNHDA and SQIVND (reference sequence). The CDR3 DNA follows: TGTGCCAGTAGATCAGAAGGACTAGCGGGAGTTGGGCTCCACGAGCAGTACGTC. The encoded protein is CASRSEGLAGVGLHEQYV.

The chain recombines TRBV7-2 with TRBJ1-2; D remains ambiguous. CDR1 and CDR2 (germline): SGHTA, FQGNSA. Trimming pared 5 bases from V and 8 bases from J, leaving 15 bases between. The CDR3 has 13 residues. The CDR3 sequence is CASSKSGRGGYTF. DNA of the CDR3: TGTGCCAGCAGCAAATCAGGCCGGGGAGGCTACACCTTC.

V is TRBV7-8 and J is TRBJ2-1, with 7 bases fitting TRBD2. Per the germline V gene, CDR1 is SGHVS and CDR2 is FQNEAQ. J lost 4 bases, V lost 6 bases, and 9 bases had no gene match. The CDR3 length is 15 residues. The chain's CDR3 is CASSSKREGYNEQFF. CDR3 nucleotides: TGTGCCAGCAGTTCAAAGCGGGAAGGGTACAATGAGCAGTTCTTC.